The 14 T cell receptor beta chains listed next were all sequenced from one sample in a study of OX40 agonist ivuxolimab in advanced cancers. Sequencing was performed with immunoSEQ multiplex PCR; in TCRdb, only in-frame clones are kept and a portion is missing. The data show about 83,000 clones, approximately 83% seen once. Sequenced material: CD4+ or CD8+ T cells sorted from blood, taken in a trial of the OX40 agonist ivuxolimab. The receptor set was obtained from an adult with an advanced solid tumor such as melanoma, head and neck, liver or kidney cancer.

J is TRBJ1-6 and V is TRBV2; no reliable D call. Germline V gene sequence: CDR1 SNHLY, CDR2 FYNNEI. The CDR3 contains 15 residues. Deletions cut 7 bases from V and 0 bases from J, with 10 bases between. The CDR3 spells CASTQGSSYNSPLHF. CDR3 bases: TGTGCCAGCACTCAAGGGAGCTCCTATAATTCACCCCTCCACTTT.

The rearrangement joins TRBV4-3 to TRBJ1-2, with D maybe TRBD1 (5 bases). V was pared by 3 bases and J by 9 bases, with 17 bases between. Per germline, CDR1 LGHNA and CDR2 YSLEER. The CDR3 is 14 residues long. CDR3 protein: CASSHSEQGRSYTF. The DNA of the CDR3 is TGCGCCAGCAGCCACTCCGAGCAGGGCCGAAGCTACACCTTC.

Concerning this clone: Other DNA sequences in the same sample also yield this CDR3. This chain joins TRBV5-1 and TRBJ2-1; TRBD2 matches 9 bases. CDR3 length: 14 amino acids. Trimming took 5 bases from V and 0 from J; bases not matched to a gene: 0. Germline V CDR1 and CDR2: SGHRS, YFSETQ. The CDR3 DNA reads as TGCGCCAGCAGTAGCGGGAGCTCCTACAATGAGCAGTTCTTC. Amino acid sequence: CASSSGSSYNEQFF.

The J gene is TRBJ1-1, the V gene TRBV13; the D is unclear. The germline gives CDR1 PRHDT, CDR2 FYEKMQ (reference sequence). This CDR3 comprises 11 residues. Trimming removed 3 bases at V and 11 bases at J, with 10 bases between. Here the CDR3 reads CASSFRLGAFF. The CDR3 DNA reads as TGTGCCAGCAGCTTTCGACTCGGCGCTTTCTTT.

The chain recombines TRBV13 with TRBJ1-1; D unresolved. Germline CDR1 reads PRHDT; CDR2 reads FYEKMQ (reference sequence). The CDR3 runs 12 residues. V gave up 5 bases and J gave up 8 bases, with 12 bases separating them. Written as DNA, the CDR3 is TGTGCCAGCAGCCCACGGACGCTCGAAGCTTTCTTT. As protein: CASSPRTLEAFF.

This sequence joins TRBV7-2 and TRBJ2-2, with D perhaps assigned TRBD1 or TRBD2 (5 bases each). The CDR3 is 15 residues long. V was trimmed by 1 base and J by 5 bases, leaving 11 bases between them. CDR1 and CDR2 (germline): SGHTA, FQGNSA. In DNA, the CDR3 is TGTGCCAGCAGCTTAGGGGGGAAAATGACCGGGGAGCTGTTTTTT. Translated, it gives CASSLGGKMTGELFF.

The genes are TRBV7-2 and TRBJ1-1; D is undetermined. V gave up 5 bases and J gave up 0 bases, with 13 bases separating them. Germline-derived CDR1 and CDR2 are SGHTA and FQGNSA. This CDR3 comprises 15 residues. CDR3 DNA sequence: TGTGCCAGCAGCCGATCGGGCGGGTTGAACACTGAAGCTTTCTTT. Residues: CASSRSGGLNTEAFF.

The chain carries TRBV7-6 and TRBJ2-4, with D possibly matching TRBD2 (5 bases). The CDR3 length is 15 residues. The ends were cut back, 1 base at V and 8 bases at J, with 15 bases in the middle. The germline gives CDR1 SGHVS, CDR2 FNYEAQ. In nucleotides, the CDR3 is TGTGCCAGCAGCTTAGATTACGGGGAGCGGCACATTCAGTACTTC. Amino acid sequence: CASSLDYGERHIQYF.

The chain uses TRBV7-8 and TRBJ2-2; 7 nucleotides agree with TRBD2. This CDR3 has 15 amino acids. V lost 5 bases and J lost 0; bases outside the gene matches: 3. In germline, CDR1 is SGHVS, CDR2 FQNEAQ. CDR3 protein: CASSQSGANTGELFF. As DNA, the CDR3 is TGTGCCAGCAGCCAGAGCGGGGCGAACACCGGGGAGCTGTTTTTT.

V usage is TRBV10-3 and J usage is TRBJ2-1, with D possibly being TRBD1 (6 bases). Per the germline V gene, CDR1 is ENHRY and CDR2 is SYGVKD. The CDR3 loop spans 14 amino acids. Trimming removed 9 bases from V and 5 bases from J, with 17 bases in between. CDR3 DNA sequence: TGTGCCATACAGGGACCCACGATGGACAATGAGCAGTTCTTC. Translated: CAIQGPTMDNEQFF.

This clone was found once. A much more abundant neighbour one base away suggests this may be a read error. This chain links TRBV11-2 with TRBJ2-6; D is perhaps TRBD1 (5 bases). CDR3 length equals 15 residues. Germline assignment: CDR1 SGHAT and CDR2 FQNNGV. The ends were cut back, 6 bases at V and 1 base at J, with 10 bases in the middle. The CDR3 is CASSYQGSGANVLTF. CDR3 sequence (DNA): TGTGCCAGCAGTTACCAGGGATCTGGGGCCAACGTCCTGACTTTC.

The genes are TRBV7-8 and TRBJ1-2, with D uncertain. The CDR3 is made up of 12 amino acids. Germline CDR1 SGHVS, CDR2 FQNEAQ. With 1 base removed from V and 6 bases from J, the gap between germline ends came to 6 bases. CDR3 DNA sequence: TGTGCCAGCAGCTTAGTCCAGAATGGCTACACCTTC. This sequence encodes CASSLVQNGYTF.

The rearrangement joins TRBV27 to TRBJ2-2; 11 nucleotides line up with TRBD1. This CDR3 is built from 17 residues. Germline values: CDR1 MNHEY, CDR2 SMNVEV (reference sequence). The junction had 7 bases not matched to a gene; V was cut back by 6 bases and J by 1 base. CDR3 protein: CASSRWGTGGNTGELFF. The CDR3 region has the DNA TGTGCCAGCAGCAGGTGGGGGACAGGGGGGAACACCGGGGAGCTGTTTTTT.

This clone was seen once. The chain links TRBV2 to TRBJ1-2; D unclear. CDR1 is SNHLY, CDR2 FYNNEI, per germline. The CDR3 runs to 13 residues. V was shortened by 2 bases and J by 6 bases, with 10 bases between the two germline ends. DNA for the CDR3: TGTGCCAGCAGTGAAACGGGGAATGATGGCTACACCTTC. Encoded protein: CASSETGNDGYTF.